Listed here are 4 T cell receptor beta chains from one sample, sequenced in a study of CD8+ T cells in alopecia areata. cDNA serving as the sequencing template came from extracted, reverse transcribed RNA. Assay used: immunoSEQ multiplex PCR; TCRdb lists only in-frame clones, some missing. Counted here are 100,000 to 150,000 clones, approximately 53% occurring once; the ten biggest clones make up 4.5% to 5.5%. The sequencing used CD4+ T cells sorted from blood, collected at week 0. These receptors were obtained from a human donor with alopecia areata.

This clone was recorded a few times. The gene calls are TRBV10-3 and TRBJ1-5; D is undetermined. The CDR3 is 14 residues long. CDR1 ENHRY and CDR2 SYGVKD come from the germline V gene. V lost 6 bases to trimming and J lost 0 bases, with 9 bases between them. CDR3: CAISQDTSNQPQHF. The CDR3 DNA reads TGTGCCATCAGCCAAGACACTAGCAATCAGCCCCAGCATTTT.

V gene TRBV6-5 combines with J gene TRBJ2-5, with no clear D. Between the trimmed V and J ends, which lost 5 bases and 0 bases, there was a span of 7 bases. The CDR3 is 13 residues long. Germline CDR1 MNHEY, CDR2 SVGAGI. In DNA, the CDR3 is TGTGCCAGCAGTCTTCAGTACCAAGAGACCCAGTACTTC. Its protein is CASSLQYQETQYF.

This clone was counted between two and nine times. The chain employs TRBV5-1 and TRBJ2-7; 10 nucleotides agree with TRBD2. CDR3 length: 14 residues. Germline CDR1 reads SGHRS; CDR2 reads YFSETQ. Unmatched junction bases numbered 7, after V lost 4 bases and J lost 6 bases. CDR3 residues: CASSDSLAGAEQYF. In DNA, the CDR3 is TGCGCCAGCAGCGACAGTCTAGCGGGAGCCGAGCAGTACTTC.

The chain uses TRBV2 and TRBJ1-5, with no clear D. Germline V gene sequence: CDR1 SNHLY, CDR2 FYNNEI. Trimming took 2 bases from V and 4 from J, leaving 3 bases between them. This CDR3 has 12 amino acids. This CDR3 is CASSETNQPQHF. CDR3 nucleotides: TGTGCCAGCAGTGAAACTAATCAGCCCCAGCATTTT.